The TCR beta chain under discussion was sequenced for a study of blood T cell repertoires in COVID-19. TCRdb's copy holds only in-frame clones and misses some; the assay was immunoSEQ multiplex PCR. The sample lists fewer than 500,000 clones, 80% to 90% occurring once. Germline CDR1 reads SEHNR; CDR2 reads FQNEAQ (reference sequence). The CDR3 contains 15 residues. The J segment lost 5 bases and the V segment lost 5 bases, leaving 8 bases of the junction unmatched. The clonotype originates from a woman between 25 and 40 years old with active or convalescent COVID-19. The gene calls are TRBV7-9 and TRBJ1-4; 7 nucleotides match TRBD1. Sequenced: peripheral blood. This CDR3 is CASSQGPGGNEKLFF. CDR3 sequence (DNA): TGTGCCAGCAGCCAGGGTCCAGGGGGGAATGAAAAACTGTTTTTT. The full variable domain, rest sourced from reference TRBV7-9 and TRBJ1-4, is DTGVSQNPRHKITKRGQNVTFRCDPISEHNRLYWYRQTLGQGPEFLTYFQNEAQLEKSRLLSDRFSAERPKGSFSTLEIQRTEQGDSAMYLCASSQGPGGNEKLFFGSGTQLSVL.